This record looks at one T cell receptor beta chain sequence and its context. This clone's antigen is unknown. Per-base quality was not reported, and no clone a single base away is much larger than it. In total, 630 or so healthy bone marrow donors made up the cohort. At the time of sampling, all cohort members were nominally healthy, though unrecorded immune exposures were likely present. The donor tested CMV seronegative, placing the donor among the 350 to 400 seronegative members of the cohort. Each donor provided a peripheral blood sample, and peripheral blood mononuclear cells were used for TCR beta sequencing. The Qiagen DNeasy Blood Extraction Kit was used to extract genomic DNA from the blood cell samples. Trimming leaves V shorter by 4 bases and J shorter by 4 bases, with the junction holding 5 bases beyond the gene matches. The CDR3 measures 15 amino acids from cysteine to phenylalanine. Kept here is only the CDR3 DNA, which spans 45 bases and is read in frame from base 1. CDR1 and CDR2, looked up from the germline V gene, are MGHRA and YSYEKL.

These data originate in a study of cytomegalovirus exposure and HLA in healthy donors (TCRdb year 2017). For context, the study as a whole: An earlier analysis of approximately 640 of the donors reported approximately 270 Gb of sequence data and about 100 million unique TCR beta sequences from approximately 180 million T cells. The study aimed to test whether signatures of past pathogen exposure could be identified by cataloging public T cell receptors. The later analysis used no new phenotypic data to find candidate immune exposures, relying instead on TCR beta sequences and their occurrence across donors. A later genetic analysis took genome-wide SNP genotypes for about 55% of the roughly 670 donors and used that subset as a discovery cohort. Of the 350 to 450 genotyped donors, 70% to 90% were placed in the genetic ancestry cluster associated with self-reported Caucasian donors. HLA typing covered class I and class II loci at four-digit resolution. On average, 235,054 unique TCR beta nucleotide sequences were sequenced per donor among 398 genotyped donors of the cohort, with approximately 18% of those sequences being non-productive. Alongside the repertoire data, information on donor age, sex, ethnicity and CMV serostatus was compiled. To predict cytomegalovirus infection status, the study brought together high-throughput TCR immunosequencing, statistical association of individual TCRs with disease status, and machine learning. A later analysis re-examined previously published TCR beta repertoires from more than 650 donors and added high-resolution HLA genotyping to investigate patterns of TCR occurrence. Along with the approximately 700-subject first cohort, a separate validation cohort of around 120 different subjects was used. The number of donors typed differed by locus, with about 620-630 for A, B, C, DRB1 and DQB1, 522 for DQA1, nearly 610 for DPA1, and around 430 for DPB1. An earlier analysis of nearly 600 of the donors applied high-throughput TCR beta sequencing to assess whether each TCR beta V gene segment acted as functional or pseudogenic. Because of strong linkage in the cohort, 5 or 6 DR-DQ haplotypes were treated as single units for association and clustering. The T cell repertoires of several hundred subjects were profiled by immunosequencing and related to cytomegalovirus serostatus. An early release covering just under 650 HLA-typed donors comprised 300 to 350 gigabases of sequencing data and roughly 86 million unique TCR sequences. All discovery cohort repertoires had been generated using a single sequencing platform. Beyond this particular receptor, the publication reports: While some public TCRs were present in many individuals, most TCR sequences turned up only very rarely across donors. In an earlier analysis of more than 450 of the donors, most TCR beta V segments were observed in productive rearrangements about 87% or about 30% of the time, broadly matching IMGT annotations. Several of the top co-occurrence clusters appeared to be linked to parvovirus B19, influenza, CMV and Epstein-Barr virus, according to a later analysis. The authors suggested that the approach could potentially be generalized to other disease states and immunological phenotypes. CMV serostatus was the only immune exposure information available for the cohort. Because HLA typing was missing for some donors at each locus, association tests included only the typed subset. Linkage disequilibrium might explain the correlated functional status among segregating V segments, but an unknown experimental factor could not be ruled out. In vitro tests confirmed that a few of the cytomegalovirus-associated TCR beta chains recognize cytomegalovirus antigens. A further reported finding was that TCR beta sequences accurately predicted the HLA-A and HLA-B alleles for most subjects in the first cohort. In a later analysis, HLA-associated TCR beta chains were found to be more clonally expanded and to have lower generation probabilities than equally common non-associated chains. The sequencing pipeline was judged likely to have produced a cluster of highly shared sequence variants as a technical artifact. Most CMV-associated TCR beta chains appeared to be HLA-restricted in a later analysis, and the HLA associations seemed to be driven largely by CMV exposure. Because counts were too low, seventeen rarely observed V segments, including chromosome 9 orphons, were left out of the earlier analysis of 587 of the donors. Specific HLA alleles were associated with 15,000 to 20,000 TCR beta sequences at a false discovery rate of 0.05 in a later analysis. In a later genetic analysis, fewer N-insertions in productive TCRs were reported among donors in an Asian-associated ancestry cluster than the approximately 710-donor mean. Only TCR beta chains were sequenced in this cohort, and the absence of alpha or paired-chain data limited detectable features. The 87-base-pair reads could not distinguish some IMGT-functional V segments, including TRBV6-2 and TRBV6-3, so those segments were excluded. V-gene and J-gene trimming of TCR beta chains was associated with a missense DCLRE1C variant in a later genetic analysis, and the association was replicated in an independent cohort. A later analysis found that TCR association rates varied across HLA loci, with DRB1 alleles showing the most associated TCRs and HLA-C alleles the fewest. Strong co-occurrence of HLA alleles, especially DR and DQ, made assigning TCR associations to individual alleles difficult. The study gave a list of 150 to 200 TCR beta chains associated with cytomegalovirus. The classifier was reported to diagnose cytomegalovirus status with high specificity and sensitivity in both the original cohort and the validation cohort. The presence/absence analyses assumed that sequencing depth was roughly uniform across donors, and that assumption may not be true.

The protocol used for the library was the immunoSEQ multiplex PCR assay. A mixture of 60 forward primers for TCR Vbeta segments and 13 reverse primers for TCR Jbeta segments was used in the multiplex PCR. The CDR3 region of rearranged TCR beta genes was amplified from genomic DNA by a multiplex PCR assay. The Illumina HiSeq System was used to sequence the amplified TCR beta libraries as 87-base-pair reads. The authors processed their data as follows. A later analysis tallied roughly 78 million unique TCR beta chains across the approximately 670 repertoires, and around 12 million of those chains were shared by two or more donors. Raw reads were error-corrected and collapsed into unique sequences by a nearest-neighbor algorithm in which closely related sequences were merged to remove PCR and sequencing errors. Alignment of CDR3 sequences to IMGT reference sequences was used to assign V, D and J gene segments. For a sequence to be retained, at least a six-nucleotide match to both a V gene segment and a J gene segment was required. Rearrangements were classified as productive when the CDR3 lacked stop codons and remained in frame with V and J, and all other rearrangements were classified as non-productive. Following IMGT convention, CDR3 was defined as the stretch from the second conserved V-encoded cysteine to the conserved J-encoded phenylalanine. The earlier analysis of roughly 590 of the donors excluded sequences that lacked an unambiguous match to a single V gene segment. An earlier analysis of over 450 of the donors classified V segments as functional when productive rearrangements were above 56.7% and as segregating when the standard deviation between donors was above 5%. To diagnose cytomegalovirus status from the catalog of TCR beta chain sequences, a statistical classification framework was built. In a later analysis, V and J genes were assigned by comparing TCR nucleotide sequences against IMGT/GENE-DB human TR gene sequences. A later analysis assigned CDR3 sequences and most-parsimonious VDJ recombination scenarios with the TCRdist pipeline. A later analysis defined each TCR beta chain by its CDR3 amino acid sequence plus V-gene family, and excluded reads lacking a unique V-gene family. As a way to deal with suspected cross-contamination and a sequencing artifact, a later analysis dropped approximately 590 nucleotide sequences that were highly shared and had low generation probability. In a later analysis, a clonal expansion index for each public chain was calculated from normalized within-repertoire ranks of inferred template counts. Generation probabilities in a later analysis came from a VDJ recombination model fitted to out-of-frame rearrangements, and those results were checked against IGoR. Hypergeometric tests were used in a later analysis to score TCR-TCR, TCR-HLA and TCR-CMV co-occurrence, with a repertoire-size bias correction applied to the TCR pairs. A later analysis estimated false discovery rates by permuting HLA or CMV assignments 20 times. In a later analysis, co-occurring TCRs were grouped with DBSCAN, and TCRdist sequence similarity was added when clustering was performed within HLA-allele-positive subsets. Repertoires with fewer than 30,000 or more than 120,000 public chains were left out of co-occurrence clustering, as were five repertoires with anomalous nucleotide sharing. This immuneACCESS table, as held by TCRdb, lists in-frame sequences with V and J called but not all clones. Of the missing ones, under half trace to an unresolved V gene in checked studies; the others have no known cause. V, J and clone size are taken as reported in that table, and D and trimming were inferred from the DNA itself. The sample has fewer than 110,000 clones on record, approximately 80% of them singletons. The top ten clones comprise 4% to 5% of the sample.

The chain couples TRBV4-1 to TRBJ2-1, with TRBD2 matching 9 junction bases. Sequences were obtained from PBMCs. The TCR was taken from a male donor in good health and CMV-seronegative. The nucleotide sequence is TGCGCCAGCAGCCTTCGACTAGCGGATTACAATGAGCAGTTCTTC. It encodes CASSLRLADYNEQFF.